This TCR beta chain was recovered during a study of cytotoxic CD8 clonotypes in ibrutinib-treated CLL. Broader study findings: Sampling schedules were unmatched across sustained-remission and progressing patients. Clonality increased at ibrutinib response and stayed stable in sustained remission. At progression, however, it fell back toward baseline.

Profiling relied on immunoSEQ multiplex PCR, and the TCRdb table lists in-frame clones only, not all of them. The table shows some 200,000 clones, with more than 65% occurring only once. This clone was detected ten times or more. Its antigen is currently unknown. This sample comprised PBMCs, obtained after 12 months of ibrutinib treatment. This TCR was sampled from a human donor with chronic lymphocytic leukemia.

The DNA of the CDR3 is TGTGCCAGCAGACGGGACAGGGGTAGAAACACCATATATTTT. Its translation: CASRRDRGRNTIYF. This sequence joins TRBV6-1 and TRBJ1-3; 10 bases agree with TRBD1. The germline V gene has CDR1 MNHNS and CDR2 SASEGT. This CDR3 has 14 residues. V trimming: 6 bases; J trimming: 5 bases; junction bases outside the gene matches: 4.